This entry is about one TCR beta chain. TCRdb's copy holds only in-frame clones and misses some; the assay was immunoSEQ multiplex PCR. The table records around 93,000 clones, approximately 89% of them present only once. This entry comes from a study of blood T cell repertoires in COVID-19. Study as a whole: From T cells, B-cell-depleted T cells, or PBMCs came the material, which was cDNA or gDNA.

This CDR3 is built from 17 residues. The germline CDR1 and CDR2 sequences are MDHEN and SYDVKM. J lost 4 bases, V lost 6 bases, and 15 bases had no gene match. Sequenced: peripheral blood. The gene calls are TRBV28 and TRBJ1-3; 7 bases align to TRBD1. The sequence was obtained from a man aged 80 or over with acute or convalescent COVID-19. This CDR3 reads CASSWTQTGTSGNTIYF. In DNA, the CDR3 is TGTGCCAGCAGCTGGACTCAGACAGGGACCTCAGGAAACACCATATATTTT.